This T cell receptor (beta chain) was captured in a study of vaccination and CD4 T cells after COVID-19 (dated 2022 in TCRdb). With respect to the entire study: Convalescent patients had a positive SARS-CoV-2 result on nasal swab PCR, and of these patients, several had mild disease and one had severe disease. Culture stimuli were overlapping spike peptide pools from SARS-CoV-2 and from the common cold coronaviruses HCoV-NL63, HCoV-OC43 and HCoV-229E. Post-COVID blood samples were collected from convalescent patients a median of about 92 days after diagnosis, with a range of roughly 35 to 161 days. Control cultures used a CEFX viral epitope pool as positive control, an HIV-1 Nef peptide pool as negative control, or no peptide. The convalescent cohort comprised six males and four females, including two Hispanic individuals, seven Caucasians, two Asians and one multiracial person. Participants received two doses of either the Pfizer-BioNTech BNT162b2 vaccine (n=8) or the Moderna mRNA-1273 vaccine (n=2). In 10 COVID-19 convalescent patients and a few infection-naive healthy vaccine recipients, researchers compared the spike-specific CD4+ TCR repertoire from before mRNA vaccination with the repertoire from after. Post-vaccine blood samples were collected a median of approximately 72 days after the second vaccine dose, ranging from roughly 12 to 241 days.

Library generation was performed with PCR. DNA from cultured CD4+ T cells was subjected to TCR sequencing with the Oncomine TCR Beta short-read assay at the Johns Hopkins FTIC core. The QIAamp micro DNA kit was used to extract genomic DNA from the cultured CD4+ T cells. Oncomine TCR Beta libraries from cultured CD4+ T cells were pooled using unique dual indexes and sequenced on an Illumina iSeq 100. Per the source publication's procedure: Non-productive sequences were filtered out, and CDR3s that did not start with C, did not end with F or W, or were shorter than 7 amino acids were discarded. Antigen-specific clonotypes were identified with the MANAFEST web application by comparing peptide-stimulated wells with reference and other culture wells. For a clone to be called positive, the clone needed an FDR below 0.05, an odds ratio above 5, and a productive frequency above 0.1% in at least two of three replicate wells. A clonotype was classed as cross-reactive if the clonotype showed significant expansion both in SARS-CoV-2 spike wells and in at least one common cold coronavirus spike condition. CDR3 homology was assessed with Levenshtein distances (stringdist) and unrooted phylogenetic trees (ape) in R version 3.6.1. TCRdb reanalyzed the raw reads on its own, using fastp at Q25 for trimming and MiXCR for clone calling, and kept in-frame beta chains. Each CDR3 protein gets just one entry, which takes the most common genes and DNA from the rows behind it. These V and J calls derive from TCRdb rather than the authors' analysis. This sample is represented by roughly 16,000 distinct CDR3 sequences; about three fifths of them were singletons. The ten largest account for under 14% of the sample.

A word on this clonotype: Its specific antigen is unknown. No much larger clone exists at a distance of one base, and base qualities are not known.

According to the study, the label for this sample's treatment or condition signals: roughly 10-day PBMC culture with coronavirus spike peptide pools or control peptides (ViraFEST assay). To expand antigen-specific T cells with peptide pools and then pick out the expanded clonotypes through TCR sequencing, the study relied on the ViraFEST assay. The convalescent patients' positive SARS-CoV-2 PCR tests were from March to December 2020, which was before the Alpha, Beta and Delta variants emerged in the United States. Under 2.5 million PBMCs per well were cultured in IMDM with approximately 5.5% human AB serum and roughly 10 IU/ml IL-2, plus 10 ug/ml peptide pools. Half of the culture medium was replaced with fresh IL-2-containing medium on days 3 and 7. Once the cells had been in culture for 10 days, the EasySep CD4+ T cell isolation kit was used to isolate CD4+ T cells by negative selection. Ficoll-Paque Plus gradient centrifugation was used to isolate PBMCs from whole blood, and the isolated PBMCs were then either used fresh or cryopreserved at -140C. Culture conditions were generally each tested in triplicate wells.

Trimming takes 3 bases from V and 1 base from J, and the germline ends sit 12 bases apart. The CDR3 measures 15 amino acids from cysteine to phenylalanine. The DNA shown is the 45-base CDR3, in frame from base 1. CDR1 and CDR2 were assigned from the germline V gene (reference sequence) as LNHDA and SQIVND. Study-level results and caveats: In convalescent patients, nearly all vaccine-specific clones (304 of 307) were found to be mono-reactive for SARS-CoV-2 spike rather than cross-reactive with common cold coronaviruses. In convalescent patients, a median around 83% of post-vaccine SARS-CoV-2-reactive clones were detected only after vaccination, and vaccine-specific priming was suggested by this finding. The number of convalescent patients in the study was relatively small, and the study did not examine early timepoints following natural infection. An increase in the median number of SARS-CoV-2-reactive clonotypes from approximately 21 after infection to roughly 38 after vaccination was observed, but the change was not found to be significant.

Recombination joined TRBV19 with TRBJ1-2; a tentative D call is TRBD1 (6 bases match). This receptor was taken from a human donor who had recovered from COVID-19. The sample comprised CD4+ T cells from blood, cultured in vitro. This receptor carries the CDR3 CASSIRGASNYGYTF. The nucleotide sequence is TGTGCCAGTAGTATTCGGGGGGCGAGTAACTATGGCTACACCTTC.